This TCR beta chain was documented in a study of T-cell reconstitution after alpha-beta-depleted transplantation in children (dated by TCRdb to the mid-2010s). For the wider study: Using TCR repertoire profiling, the study followed T-cell immune reconstitution in a quantitative way in children after TCRalphabeta/CD19-depleted allogeneic hematopoietic cell transplantation.

Library preparation used PCR. Sequencing instrument: Illumina HiSeq 2500. To normalize quantification of the TCRbeta repertoire, the TCR libraries were built with molecular barcoding that relied on unique molecular identifiers. The raw public reads went through TCRdb reprocessing: fastp at Q25, MiXCR clone calling, in-frame beta chains kept. Merged by CDR3 protein, the rows form single entries marked with the most common genes and DNA. This sample lists some 500,000 distinct CDR3 sequences; 15% to 20% were detected once. The top ten constitute roughly 3.3% of the sample. About this clonotype itself: Its binding antigen is unknown. Per-base qualities were not stored, and no clone one base away is much larger.

The CDR3 holds 16 amino acids from the cysteine to the phenylalanine. The read is trimmed to its CDR3 DNA, 48 bases read in frame from base 1. CDR1 and CDR2, looked up from the germline V gene, are KGHSH and LQKENI. The junction shows trimming of 3 bases on V and 5 bases on J, and the gene matches do not reach 8 bases of it. The clonotype was recovered from a human donor who donated a stem cell graft to a child with acute lymphoblastic leukemia. The sample here was PBMCs from the stem cell graft donor, taken from the stem cell graft. This receptor chain uses TRBV18 and TRBJ1-1; 11 central nucleotides agree with TRBD1. The DNA reads as follows: TGTGCCAGCTCACCCACCCGGGACAGGGGGAAAACTGAAGCTTTCTTT. The encoded protein is CASSPTRDRGKTEAFF.